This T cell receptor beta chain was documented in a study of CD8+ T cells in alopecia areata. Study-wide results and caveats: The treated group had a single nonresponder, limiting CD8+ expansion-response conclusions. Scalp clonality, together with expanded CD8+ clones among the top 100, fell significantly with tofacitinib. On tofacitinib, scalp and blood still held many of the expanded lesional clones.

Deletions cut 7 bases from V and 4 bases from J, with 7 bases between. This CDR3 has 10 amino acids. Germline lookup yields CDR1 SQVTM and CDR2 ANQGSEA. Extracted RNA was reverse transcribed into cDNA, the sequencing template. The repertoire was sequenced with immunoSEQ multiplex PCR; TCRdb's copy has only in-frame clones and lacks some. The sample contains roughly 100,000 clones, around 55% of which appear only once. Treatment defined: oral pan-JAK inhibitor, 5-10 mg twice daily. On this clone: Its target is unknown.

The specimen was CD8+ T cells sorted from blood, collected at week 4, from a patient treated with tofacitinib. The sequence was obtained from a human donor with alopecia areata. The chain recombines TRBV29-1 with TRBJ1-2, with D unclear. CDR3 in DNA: TGCAGCGACCGTTCCTATGGCTACACCTTC. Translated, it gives CSDRSYGYTF.